The 9 T cell receptor beta chains below all came from one sample that was sequenced in a study of CD4 T cells in relation to SARS-CoV-2 and coronaviruses. TCRdb's table, derived via immunoSEQ multiplex PCR, lists solely in-frame clones and lacks some. The table lists tens of thousands of clones, about 70% of them singletons, with around 15% in the top ten. CD4+ T cells from unexposed donors were obtained before the COVID-19 pandemic (2011-2018). CD4+ T cells were isolated from the cells after 10 days of culture. These TCRs are of unknown antigen specificity. Sequencing was performed on CD4+ T cells from PBMCs, cultured in vitro. The receptors derive from a human donor in good health.

The chain joins TRBV21-1 to TRBJ2-5. TRBV21-1 is a recognized pseudogene. The CDR3 consists of 13 residues. In DNA, the CDR3 is TGTGCCAGCCGGGACGGTTTTCAAGAGACCCAGTACTTC. This encodes CASRDGFQETQYF.

The chain recombines TRBV2 with TRBJ2-7; D might be TRBD1 (5 bases). Germline loops: CDR1 SNHLY, CDR2 FYNNEI. Trimming removed 7 bases from V and 0 bases from J, with 13 bases in between. This CDR3 has 14 amino acids. In DNA, the CDR3 is TGTGCCAGCAACGGTCGAAGGGGCTCCTACGAGCAGTACTTC. Its translation is CASNGRRGSYEQYF.

The gene calls are TRBV7-8 and TRBJ2-1, with 7 bases fitting TRBD2. The trim removed 5 bases at V and 0 bases at J, leaving 10 bases unmatched. This CDR3 contains 17 residues. Per the germline V gene, CDR1 is SGHVS and CDR2 is FQNEAQ. CDR3 nucleotides: TGTGCCAGCAGCCCCCCCGGGGGGATTACCTCCTACAATGAGCAGTTCTTC. Its protein product is CASSPPGGITSYNEQFF.

V usage is TRBV11-2 and J usage is TRBJ2-3; 8 bases fit TRBD2. The CDR3 spans 16 residues. The trim removed 1 base at V and 4 bases at J, leaving 7 bases unmatched. Germline CDR1 and CDR2: SGHAT and FQNNGV. The CDR3 coding sequence is TGTGCCAGCAGCTTAGCCCCCAGCGGGGGATCAGATACGCAGTATTTT. It is translated as CASSLAPSGGSDTQYF.

This rearrangement joins TRBV4-3 to TRBJ1-1, with D uncertain. Germline loops: CDR1 LGHNA, CDR2 YSLEER. This CDR3 is built from 14 residues. Trimming cost V 3 bases and J 2 bases, with 10 bases left between them. The CDR3 loop is CASSHGRDNTEAFF. In nucleotides, the CDR3 is TGCGCCAGCAGCCATGGAAGGGATAACACTGAAGCTTTCTTT.

The chain recombines TRBV6-5 with TRBJ1-2, with 7 bases lining up with TRBD1. The germline V gene has CDR1 MNHEY and CDR2 SVGAGI. Germline trimming cut 10 bases from V and 2 bases from J; bases unmatched to any gene: 7. This CDR3 region has 13 residues. CDR3 sequence: CATRTGDNYGYTF. CDR3 bases: TGTGCCACCCGGACAGGAGACAACTATGGCTACACCTTC.

J is TRBJ2-3 and V is TRBV20-1; unclear D gene. Trimming left V 3 bases short and J 6 bases short, with 7 bases between. CDR1 and CDR2 (germline): DFQATT, SNEGSKA (reference sequence). This CDR3 comprises 11 residues. The CDR3 region is CSASSRDTQYF. CDR3 DNA: TGCAGTGCTAGTTCTCGCGATACGCAGTATTTT.

This sequence joins TRBV6-2 or TRBV6-3 and TRBJ2-3; weak D call: TRBD2 (6 bases). The CDR3 is made up of 15 amino acids. Germline V CDR1 and CDR2: MNHEY, SVGEGT. V lost 0 bases to trimming and J lost 4 bases, with 11 bases between them. The CDR3 nucleotides read TGTGCCAGCAGTTACTCGGGGAGGCCCCCAGATACGCAGTATTTT. Protein sequence: CASSYSGRPPDTQYF.

V and J are TRBV6-5 and TRBJ2-1; the match to TRBD2 covers 12 bases. Germline V lookup: CDR1 MNHEY, CDR2 SVGAGI. The CDR3 is made up of 14 amino acids. Losses at the gene ends were 10 bases for V and 7 bases for J; bases not matched to a gene: 8. CDR3 nucleotide sequence: TGTGCCACCGACCCCGGGACTAGCGGGAATGAGCAGTTCTTC. It yields the protein CATDPGTSGNEQFF.